This T cell receptor (beta chain) derives from a study of blood T cell repertoires in COVID-19. Study as a whole: The origin of the acute and convalescent COVID-19 samples was the United States, Italy and Spain.

Under the authors' procedure: Amplification of reference gene primers provided the estimated nucleated cell counts. Assay: immunoSEQ multiplex PCR; the TCRdb copy retains only in-frame clones and omits some. The DNA gave D and trimming, while V, J and clone size come from that table. The table includes 56,000 or so clones, around 87% detected once. V was pared by 1 base and J by 7 bases, with 8 bases of the junction left unmatched. This CDR3 has 17 amino acids. Germline loops: CDR1 MNHEY, CDR2 SMNVEV (reference sequence). This receptor was identified in a man in his fifties with acute or convalescent COVID-19. This chain joins TRBV27 and TRBJ1-6, with 9 nucleotides matching TRBD1. The specimen was peripheral blood. DNA for the CDR3: TGTGCCAGCAGTTTATTGCAGGGGACAGGGCGGAATTCACCCCTCCACTTT. Protein sequence: CASSLLQGTGRNSPLHF.